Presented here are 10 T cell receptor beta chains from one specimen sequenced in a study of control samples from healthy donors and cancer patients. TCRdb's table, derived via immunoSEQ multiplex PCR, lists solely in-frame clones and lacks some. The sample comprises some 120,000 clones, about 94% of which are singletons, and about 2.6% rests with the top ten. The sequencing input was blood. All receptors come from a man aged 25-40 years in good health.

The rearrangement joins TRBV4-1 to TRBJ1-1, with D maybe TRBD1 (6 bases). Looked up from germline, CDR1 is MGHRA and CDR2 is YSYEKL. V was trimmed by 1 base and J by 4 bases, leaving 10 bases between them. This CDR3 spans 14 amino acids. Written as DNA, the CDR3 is TGCGCCAGCAGCCAAGGACGGGGGCCCACTGAAGCTTTCTTT. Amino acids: CASSQGRGPTEAFF.

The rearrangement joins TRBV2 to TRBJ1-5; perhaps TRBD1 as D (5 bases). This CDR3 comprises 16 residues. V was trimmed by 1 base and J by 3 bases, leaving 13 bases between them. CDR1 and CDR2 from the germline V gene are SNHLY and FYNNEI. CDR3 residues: CASSEDQGDPNQPQHF. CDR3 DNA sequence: TGTGCCAGCAGTGAAGATCAAGGGGACCCCAATCAGCCCCAGCATTTT.

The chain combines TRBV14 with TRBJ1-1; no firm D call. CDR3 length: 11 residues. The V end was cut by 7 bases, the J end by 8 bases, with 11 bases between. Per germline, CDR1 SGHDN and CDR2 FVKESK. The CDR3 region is CASIGGREAFF. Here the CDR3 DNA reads TGTGCCAGCATCGGAGGACGGGAAGCTTTCTTT.

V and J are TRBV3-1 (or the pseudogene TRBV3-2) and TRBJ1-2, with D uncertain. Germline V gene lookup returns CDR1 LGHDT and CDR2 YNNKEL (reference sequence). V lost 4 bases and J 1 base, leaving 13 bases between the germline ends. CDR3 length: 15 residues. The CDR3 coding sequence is TGTGCCAGCAGCCCTGAACAGAATTTTAACTATGGCTACACCTTC. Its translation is CASSPEQNFNYGYTF.

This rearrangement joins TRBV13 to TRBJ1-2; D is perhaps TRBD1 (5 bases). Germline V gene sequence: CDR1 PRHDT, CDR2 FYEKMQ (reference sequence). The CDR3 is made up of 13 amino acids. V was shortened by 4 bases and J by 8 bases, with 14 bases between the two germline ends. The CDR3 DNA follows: TGTGCCAGCAGCTCCCGGGCAGGGTTCGGCTACACCTTC. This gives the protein CASSSRAGFGYTF.

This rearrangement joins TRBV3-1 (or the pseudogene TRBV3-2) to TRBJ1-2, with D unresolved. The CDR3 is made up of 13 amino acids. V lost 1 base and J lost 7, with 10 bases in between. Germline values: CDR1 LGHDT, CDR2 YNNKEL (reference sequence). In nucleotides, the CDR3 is TGTGCCAGCAGCCAAGCAACGGATGCTGGCTACACCTTC. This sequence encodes CASSQATDAGYTF.

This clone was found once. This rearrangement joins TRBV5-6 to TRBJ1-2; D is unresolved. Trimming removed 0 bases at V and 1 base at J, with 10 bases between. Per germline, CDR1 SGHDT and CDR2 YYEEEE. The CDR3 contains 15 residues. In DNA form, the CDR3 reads TGTGCCAGCAGCTTGGGTCCCAGCGGTAACTATGGCTACACCTTC. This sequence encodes CASSLGPSGNYGYTF.

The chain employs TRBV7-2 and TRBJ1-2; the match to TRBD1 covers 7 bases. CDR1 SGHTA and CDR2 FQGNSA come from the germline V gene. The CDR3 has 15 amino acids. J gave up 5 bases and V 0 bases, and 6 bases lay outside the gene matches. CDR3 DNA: TGTGCCAGCAGCTTAGCGATTGACAGGGAATATGGCTACACCTTC. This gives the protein CASSLAIDREYGYTF.

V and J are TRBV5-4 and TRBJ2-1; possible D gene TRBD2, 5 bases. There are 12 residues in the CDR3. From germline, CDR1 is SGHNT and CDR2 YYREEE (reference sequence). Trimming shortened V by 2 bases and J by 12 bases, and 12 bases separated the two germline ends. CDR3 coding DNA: TGTGCCAGCAGCTTAGACCGGGATAGGCAGTTCTTC. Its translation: CASSLDRDRQFF.

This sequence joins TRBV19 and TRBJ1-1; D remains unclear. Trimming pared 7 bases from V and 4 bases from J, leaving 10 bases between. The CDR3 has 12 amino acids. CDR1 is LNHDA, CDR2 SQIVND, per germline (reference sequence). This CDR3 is CASMGWRTEAFF. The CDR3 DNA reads TGTGCCAGTATGGGATGGCGCACTGAAGCTTTCTTT.